This T cell receptor (beta chain) comes out of a study of T-cell reconstitution after alpha-beta-depleted transplantation in children. This clonotype came up many times. What it binds is not known. Losses at the gene ends were 6 bases for V and 0 bases for J; bases not matched to a gene: 7. Looked up from germline, CDR1 is SQVTM and CDR2 is ANQGSEA. The length of the CDR3 is 14 residues. Unique molecular identifiers were incorporated into the prepared TCRbeta library. TCRdb fed the PCR reads into MiXCR, producing one record per CDR3 protein. The sample shows 95,000 to 150,000 distinct CDR3 sequences, 23% of them seen only once. Study outcomes and limitations: Once a year had passed after transplant, T-cell counts and diversity came mostly from newly produced T cells. Alpha-beta T cells about two months after transplant reportedly derived from several hundred expanded graft clones. Some patients owed their high day-60 TCRbeta diversity to surviving recipient T cells and thymic progenitors.

The V gene is TRBV29-1, the J gene TRBJ1-2; 7 bases match TRBD1. The specimen was PBMCs, mostly from graft donor cells, collected 180 days after TCRalphabeta/CD19-depleted stem cell transplant. This clonotype was obtained from a male patient between 2 and 9 years old who had a stem cell transplant for chronic granulomatous disease, so the T cells may come from the graft donor. The CDR3 DNA reads TGCAGCGTCTACGGGACAGAGACTAACTATGGCTACACCTTC. Translated, it gives CSVYGTETNYGYTF.